A selection of T cell receptor beta chains follows, all from one sample in a study of T-cell reconstitution after alpha-beta-depleted transplantation in children. In TCRdb, the PCR reads were re-called with MiXCR into one record per CDR3 protein. The sample holds roughly 170,000 distinct CDR3 sequences, less than 8% seen once. This specimen was PBMCs from the stem cell graft donor, taken from the stem cell graft. Source of these receptors: a human donor who donated a stem cell graft to a child with Wiskott-Aldrich syndrome. Each CDR3 is given with its conserved first and last residue. D genes are given only for firm matches. Size is omitted from some rows. Given values are once, few, many or a class for expanded clones.

abundance	v_gene	d_gene	j_gene	CDR3aa	CDR3nt
many	TRBV5-1	TRBD2	TRBJ2-1	CASSLSSGGYNEQFF	TGCGCCAGCAGCTTGTCAAGCGGGGGGTACAATGAGCAGTTCTTC
many	TRBV24-1	TRBD1	TRBJ1-5	CATSDPTGTGNQPQHF	TGTGCCACCAGTGACCCGACAGGGACCGGTAATCAGCCCCAGCATTTT
many	TRBV5-6	-	TRBJ1-6	CASSLRAQNSPLHF	TGTGCCAGCAGCTTGCGGGCACAGAATTCACCCCTCCACTTT
many	TRBV5-5	-	TRBJ1-4	CASSFRGGEKLFF	TGTGCCAGCAGCTTTCGGGGAGGTGAAAAACTGTTTTTT
few	TRBV5-1	TRBD2	TRBJ2-1	CASSLGLAGAYGYNEQFF	TGCGCCAGCAGCTTGGGGCTAGCGGGCGCTTATGGGTACAATGAGCAGTTCTTC
many	TRBV20-1	-	TRBJ1-6	CSARDQGRGSSHLHF	TGCAGTGCTAGAGATCAGGGGAGGGGGTCGTCGCACCTCCACTTT
many	TRBV5-1	TRBD1	TRBJ2-3	CASSPETGPRTDTQYF	TGCGCCAGCAGCCCCGAGACAGGGCCGAGAACAGATACGCAGTATTTT
many	TRBV29-1	-	TRBJ2-3	CSVDFIRTDTQYF	TGCAGCGTTGACTTTATCCGCACAGATACGCAGTATTTT
many	TRBV6-5	-	TRBJ2-3	CASSYDQANTDTQYF	TGTGCCAGCAGTTACGACCAGGCGAATACAGATACGCAGTATTTT
many	TRBV25-1	TRBD2	TRBJ2-5	CASSIPGGGETQYF	TGTGCCAGCAGCATTCCTGGGGGGGGAGAGACCCAGTACTTC
many	TRBV12-3/TRBV12-4	-	TRBJ1-4	CASSLSTGNVKKLFF	TGTGCCAGCAGTTTATCAACAGGGAATGTGAAAAAACTGTTTTTT
many	TRBV10-3	-	TRBJ1-4	CAISDKPHGTNEKLFF	TGTGCCATCAGTGATAAGCCTCACGGGACTAATGAAAAACTGTTTTTT
many	TRBV29-1	-	TRBJ1-2	CSVEGRGRNYGYTF	TGCAGCGTTGAAGGGCGGGGGAGGAACTATGGCTACACCTTC
-	TRBV12-3/TRBV12-4	TRBD1	TRBJ2-1	CASSLGTGGPNEQFF	TGTGCCAGCAGTCTAGGGACAGGGGGTCCCAATGAGCAGTTCTTC
many	TRBV29-1	-	TRBJ2-7	CSVATGTSYEQYF	TGCAGCGTGGCCACCGGGACTTCCTACGAGCAGTACTTC
few	TRBV7-9	-	TRBJ1-4	CASSPRVGEKLFF	TGTGCCAGCAGCCCCAGGGTGGGTGAAAAACTGTTTTTT
many	TRBV20-1	-	TRBJ2-6	CSATNHRGTGANVLTF	TGCAGTGCTACTAACCATAGGGGCACTGGGGCCAACGTCCTGACTTTC
many	TRBV12-3/TRBV12-4	TRBD1	TRBJ2-7	CASSLGQGRYEQYF	TGTGCCAGCAGTCTGGGACAGGGGAGGTACGAGCAGTACTTC
many	TRBV5-1	-	TRBJ2-3	CASRPRADLDTQYF	TGCGCCAGCAGGCCTAGGGCCGACCTAGATACGCAGTATTTT
many	TRBV6-5	-	TRBJ1-2	CASSYRGGNYGYTF	TGTGCCAGCAGTTACCGGGGGGGTAACTATGGCTACACCTTC
few	TRBV28	-	TRBJ1-4	CASSTYPGKEDEKLFF	TGTGCCAGCAGCACCTACCCGGGGAAAGAGGATGAAAAACTGTTTTTT
medium-sized	TRBV27	-	TRBJ1-1	CASSFGQRNTEAFF	TGTGCCAGCAGTTTCGGACAACGGAACACTGAAGCTTTCTTT
many	TRBV20-1	TRBD1	TRBJ1-2	CSARADRVGAGYTF	TGCAGTGCTAGGGCCGACAGGGTTGGTGCTGGCTACACCTTC
many	TRBV12-3/TRBV12-4	-	TRBJ2-7	CASSLVEYEQYF	TGTGCCAGCAGCCTCGTGGAGTACGAGCAGTACTTC
few	TRBV29-1	-	TRBJ1-3	CSVEDSGRGSGNTIYF	TGCAGCGTTGAAGATTCCGGCAGGGGCTCTGGAAACACCATATATTTT
many	TRBV6-5	TRBD2	TRBJ2-3	CASSYNIAGWSDTQYF	TGTGCCAGCAGTTACAACATAGCGGGGTGGTCAGATACGCAGTATTTT
many	TRBV6-5	TRBD1	TRBJ1-1	CASSYGQGVTEAFF	TGTGCCAGCAGTTACGGACAGGGGGTGACTGAAGCTTTCTTT
-	TRBV3-1	TRBD1	TRBJ2-7	CASSKEVGRDRTYEQYF	TGTGCCAGCAGCAAAGAGGTCGGACGGGACAGGACCTACGAGCAGTACTTC
many	TRBV29-1	TRBD1	TRBJ2-1	CSASTGGYNEQFF	TGCAGCGCCTCGACAGGGGGGTACAATGAGCAGTTCTTC
many	TRBV10-3	TRBD1	TRBJ2-5	CAISDREETQYF	TGTGCCATCAGCGACAGGGAGGAGACCCAGTACTTC
many	TRBV20-1	TRBD2	TRBJ2-1	CSARTSGNNEQFF	TGCAGTGCGAGGACTAGCGGAAACAATGAGCAGTTCTTC
-	TRBV3-1	-	TRBJ2-5	CASSQERTPLWTQYF	TGTGCCAGCAGCCAAGAGCGCACTCCCCTGTGGACCCAGTACTTC
few	TRBV30	TRBD2	TRBJ2-2	CAWSGLARVTGELFF	TGTGCCTGGAGTGGACTAGCGAGGGTCACCGGGGAGCTGTTTTTT
-	TRBV7-6	TRBD2	TRBJ2-7	CASSLFSGGGEQYF	TGTGCCAGCAGCTTATTTTCGGGAGGAGGCGAGCAGTACTTC
-	TRBV5-1	-	TRBJ1-1	CASSLGGAGTEAFF	TGCGCCAGCAGCCTCGGGGGGGCGGGTACTGAAGCTTTCTTT
-	TRBV14	TRBD2	TRBJ2-5	CASSPGRTSGGQETQYF	TGTGCCAGCAGCCCTGGGAGGACTAGCGGGGGGCAAGAGACCCAGTACTTC
-	TRBV10-3	TRBD1	TRBJ2-6	CATWTGPVSGANVLTF	TGTGCCACCTGGACAGGGCCGGTATCTGGGGCCAACGTCCTGACTTTC
many	TRBV5-1	-	TRBJ1-2	CASSSEQEGYTF	TGCGCCAGCAGCTCGGAGCAGGAAGGCTACACCTTC
many	TRBV7-2	TRBD2	TRBJ2-1	CASSSAGDPYNEQFF	TGTGCCAGCAGCTCTGCGGGAGACCCCTACAATGAGCAGTTCTTC
-	TRBV30	-	TRBJ2-7	CAWSSGVYEQYF	TGTGCCTGGAGTAGTGGGGTTTACGAGCAGTACTTC
many	TRBV25-1	-	TRBJ2-5	CASMRAARREEGRETQYF	TGTGCCAGCATGCGGGCCGCACGGCGAGAAGAGGGAAGGGAGACCCAGTACTTC
few	TRBV2	-	TRBJ1-3	CASSVPSSGNTIYF	TGTGCCAGCAGTGTACCCAGCTCTGGAAACACCATATATTTT
many	TRBV5-1	TRBD2	TRBJ2-7	CASILAGVIYEQYF	TGCGCCAGCATCCTAGCGGGGGTAATCTACGAGCAGTACTTC
many	TRBV5-1	-	TRBJ2-3	CASRRGGSTDTQYF	TGCGCCAGCAGACGCGGAGGAAGCACAGATACGCAGTATTTT
many	TRBV27	-	TRBJ2-3	CASSTPSGTDTQYF	TGTGCCAGCAGTACGCCTAGCGGCACAGATACGCAGTATTTT
-	TRBV19	-	TRBJ2-7	CASSPGLKLAQYF	TGTGCCAGTAGTCCGGGCTTGAAACTTGCTCAGTACTTC
-	TRBV28	TRBD1	TRBJ1-3	CASRRQGTSGNTIYF	TGTGCCAGCAGGCGACAGGGGACTTCTGGAAACACCATATATTTT
few	TRBV11-2	TRBD1	TRBJ1-2	CASSFTWDSDPNYGYTF	TGTGCCAGCAGCTTCACTTGGGACAGCGACCCTAACTATGGCTACACCTTC
many	TRBV12-3/TRBV12-4	-	TRBJ2-3	CASSSEESLYSTDTQYF	TGTGCCAGCAGTTCCGAAGAATCCCTCTATTCCACAGATACGCAGTATTTT
many	TRBV20-1	TRBD2	TRBJ2-7	CSAHSGSAYEQYF	TGCAGTGCTCATAGCGGGAGCGCCTACGAGCAGTACTTC
few	TRBV5-1	-	TRBJ2-6	CASSWGAGNSGANVLTF	TGCGCCAGCAGCTGGGGGGCGGGCAACTCTGGGGCCAACGTCCTGACTTTC
-	TRBV18	-	TRBJ2-5	CASSNQETQYF	TGTGCCAGCTCCAACCAAGAGACCCAGTACTTC
many	TRBV7-9	-	TRBJ2-3	CASSFRETDTQYF	TGTGCCAGCAGTTTCAGAGAGACAGATACGCAGTATTTT